This record concerns one T cell receptor beta chain sequence. This specimen comes from a study of control samples from healthy donors and cancer patients. The method was immunoSEQ multiplex PCR; TCRdb's version includes in-frame clones alone and lacks a portion of them. The sample has some 150,000 clones, 80% to 95% seen once. The CDR3 contains 16 residues. CDR1 is SNHLY and CDR2 is FYNNEI in the germline V gene. J gave up 6 bases and V 1 base, and 6 bases lay outside the gene matches. The TCR originated in a man under 40 in good health. The chain joins TRBV2 to TRBJ2-2; 9 nucleotides agree with TRBD2. Sequenced sample: blood. CDR3 amino acids: CASSEDYLAGSGELFF. The CDR3 DNA reads as TGTGCCAGCAGTGAAGACTATCTAGCGGGGTCCGGGGAGCTGTTTTTT.